This paragraph covers one T cell receptor beta chain sequence. Profiled with immunoSEQ multiplex PCR; TCRdb holds only in-frame clones, not every one. The table records roughly 200,000 clones, over 80% of them present only once. All enrollees were about 18 to 89 years old and from around 25 US areas. Trimming pared 2 bases from V and 5 bases from J, leaving 11 bases between. Germline V gene data show CDR1 as SGHRS and CDR2 as YFSETQ. This CDR3 contains 14 residues. The data derive from a study of blood T cell repertoires in COVID-19. The receptor was derived from a man aged 25-45 years who had recovered from COVID-19. Sequencing was performed on PBMCs or T cells enriched from blood (not recorded which). V usage is TRBV5-1 and J usage is TRBJ1-5; D possibly corresponds to TRBD1 (5 bases). CDR3 residues: CASSLDSSDQPQHF. The CDR3 region has the DNA TGCGCCAGCAGCTTAGACAGTTCAGATCAGCCCCAGCATTTT.